The rows below give T cell receptor beta chains drawn from one sample of a study of shared clonotypes between healthy human individuals. Sequencing used immunoSEQ multiplex PCR; TCRdb keeps in-frame clones, though not all of them. This table holds 2 million to 2.5 million clones, over 90% found once. The specimen sequenced was naive CD4+ T cells from PBMCs. These receptors came from a man aged 18 to 29 in good health. Some clones in this sample may be carry-over from other donors' samples. Each CDR3 is given with its conserved first and last residue. D genes are given only for firm matches. Rows may omit the clone size; those that give it use once, few, many or a size class.

d_gene	j_gene	v_gene	abundance	CDR3nt	CDR3aa
TRBD2	TRBJ2-1	TRBV7-6	-	TGTGCCAGCAGCTTAATGCGGGGGGGGAATGAGCAGTTCTTC	CASSLMRGGNEQFF
-	TRBJ2-6	TRBV7-3	-	TGTGCCAGCAGCTCTTCTAATATCGGGACTGGGGCCAACGTCCTGACTTTC	CASSSSNIGTGANVLTF
-	TRBJ2-7	TRBV14	-	TGTGCCAGCAGCCAAGTTTCCTGGACCTACGAGCAGTACTTC	CASSQVSWTYEQYF
-	TRBJ1-2	TRBV6-1	-	TGTGCCAGCAGTGAAGTCGCAGGCGGCGGCTACACCTTC	CASSEVAGGGYTF
TRBD1	TRBJ2-7	TRBV7-2	-	TGTGCCAGCAGAAGGGACAGGGGGCCTCCCTACGAGCAGTACTTC	CASRRDRGPPYEQYF
TRBD2	TRBJ2-1	TRBV19	-	TGTGCCAGTAGCTCAAGCGGGAGCTCCTACAATGAGCAGTTCTTC	CASSSSGSSYNEQFF
TRBD1	TRBJ2-7	TRBV28	-	TGTGCCAGCAGTTGGACAGGGGGGTCCCACGAGCAGTACTTC	CASSWTGGSHEQYF
TRBD2	TRBJ2-7	TRBV28	once	TGTGCCAGCAGTTTAAGACTAGCGGGATTCCACGAGCAGTACTTC	CASSLRLAGFHEQYF
-	TRBJ2-2	TRBV6-5	-	TGTGCCAGCAGTTATGACAGCGGGGAGCTGTTTTTT	CASSYDSGELFF
TRBD1	TRBJ2-7	TRBV5-6	-	TGTGCCAGCAGCGCAAAGGGACAGGCGTCCTACGAGCAGTACTTC	CASSAKGQASYEQYF
TRBD2	TRBJ2-4	TRBV14	-	TGTGCCAGCAGCCAAGGTCAGACTAGCGGGAATCGAGACATTCAGTACTTC	CASSQGQTSGNRDIQYF
TRBD1	TRBJ2-5	TRBV27	-	TGTGCCAGCAGTTTAGACAGGGGGCGGGAGACCCAGTACTTC	CASSLDRGRETQYF
-	TRBJ1-2	TRBV5-6	-	TGTGCCAGCACCTTACGTACTCTCCTCTATGGCTACACCTTC	CASTLRTLLYGYTF
-	TRBJ2-7	TRBV6-6	-	TGTGCCAGCAGTTACTCAACGGTATACGAGGACGAGCAGTACTTC	CASSYSTVYEDEQYF
-	TRBJ1-4	TRBV28	-	TGTGCCAGCAGTACGCTAAATGAAAAACTGTTTTTT	CASSTLNEKLFF
-	TRBJ2-1	TRBV10-1	-	TGCGCCAGCAGTGATTCAGACCCCAGGTACTACAATGAGCAGTTCTTC	CASSDSDPRYYNEQFF
TRBD2	TRBJ2-1	TRBV6-6	once	TGTGCCAGCAGTTACGCGGGACTAGGGGGGTACAATGAGCAGTTCTTC	CASSYAGLGGYNEQFF
-	TRBJ1-4	TRBV13	-	TGTGCCAGCAGTTACTATGGCAGGAATAATGAAAAACTGTTTTTT	CASSYYGRNNEKLFF
TRBD2	TRBJ2-1	TRBV4-3	-	TGCGCCAGCAGCCAAGCACTAGCGGGAGTGAGTGAGCAGTTCTTC	CASSQALAGVSEQFF
-	TRBJ2-6	TRBV27	once	TGTGCCAGCAGTTATCGACAGGCGGGTAGTGGGGCCAACGTCCTGACTTTC	CASSYRQAGSGANVLTF
-	TRBJ2-1	TRBV29-1	-	TGCAGCGTTTTGAGCGCCTCCGACAGTGAGCAGTTCTTC	CSVLSASDSEQFF
TRBD1	TRBJ1-4	TRBV7-3	-	TGTGCCAGCAGTCTCGACAGGGGTGAAAAACTGTTTTTT	CASSLDRGEKLFF
-	TRBJ2-7	TRBV5-4	-	TGTGCCAGCAGCCCGGAGATAACCTACGAGCAGTACTTC	CASSPEITYEQYF
TRBD1	TRBJ1-4	TRBV5-1	-	TGCGCCAGCAGCTCCGGGACAGGGGAAGAAAAACTGTTTTTT	CASSSGTGEEKLFF
-	TRBJ2-5	TRBV9	-	TGTGCCAGCAGCGCCCCTCGGGGGACCAACCAAGAGACCCAGTACTTC	CASSAPRGTNQETQYF
TRBD1	TRBJ1-4	TRBV28	-	TGTGCCAGCAGTTTATTTAGTAGTGGGACAGGGGGCGATTTT	CASSLFSSGTGGDF
-	TRBJ2-6	TRBV18	-	TGTGCCAGCTCACCGGACGGCTCGGGGGCTGGGGCCAACGTCCTGACTTTC	CASSPDGSGAGANVLTF
TRBD1	TRBJ2-3	TRBV10-3	-	TGTGCCACCTCGGACAGGCCTAGCACAGATACGCAGTATTTT	CATSDRPSTDTQYF
TRBD1	TRBJ1-4	TRBV7-2	once	TGTGCCAGCAGCTTGACAGGGGGCCTTGAAAAACTGTTTTTT	CASSLTGGLEKLFF
-	TRBJ1-1	TRBV30	-	TGTGCCTGGAGGACAGGAGGGAACACTGAAGCTTTCTTT	CAWRTGGNTEAFF
-	TRBJ2-1	TRBV9	-	TGTGCCAGCAGCGTAGATGGTAGCGGTTACAATGAGCAGTTCTTC	CASSVDGSGYNEQFF
-	TRBJ1-2	TRBV18	-	TGTGCCAGCTCACCTAAGGGACGGGATATCGGAAATGGCTACACCTTC	CASSPKGRDIGNGYTF
TRBD1	TRBJ2-1	TRBV18	-	TGTGCCAGCTCACCTCTTGCTCAGGGGGCCTACAATGAGCAGTTCTTC	CASSPLAQGAYNEQFF
-	TRBJ1-3	TRBV5-6	-	TGTGCCAGCAGCTTGGCCCAATTGGGGCCTGGAAACACCATATATTTT	CASSLAQLGPGNTIYF
TRBD1	TRBJ1-5	TRBV18	-	TGTGCCAGCTCACCCGACAGGGGCAATCAGCCCCAGCATTTT	CASSPDRGNQPQHF
TRBD2	TRBJ2-7	TRBV28	once	TGTGCCAGCACCCTATCGGGAGGGCCGGCCTACGAGCAGTACTTC	CASTLSGGPAYEQYF
-	TRBJ1-2	TRBV7-9	few	TGTGCCAGCAGCTTAGGACAGAACTATGGCTACACCTTC	CASSLGQNYGYTF
-	TRBJ1-3	TRBV6-1	few	TGTGCCAGCAAACCTAATCTCGGGGGAAACACCATATATTTT	CASKPNLGGNTIYF
-	TRBJ2-4	TRBV5-8	-	TGTGCCAGCAGCTTGGCCCTAAACATTCAGTACTTC	CASSLALNIQYF
-	TRBJ1-1	TRBV15	-	TGTGCCACCAGCAGAGGACTGACTATGAACACTGAAGCTTTCTTT	CATSRGLTMNTEAFF
TRBD2	TRBJ2-1	TRBV6-4	once	TGTGCCAGCAGGCCGGGGGGAGAGTGGGGTGAGCAGTTCTTC	CASRPGGEWGEQFF
-	TRBJ2-1	TRBV28	-	TGTGCCAGCAGAATTTTAAGTAGCAATGAGCAGTTCTTC	CASRILSSNEQFF
TRBD2	TRBJ2-3	TRBV5-1	-	TGCGCCAGCCGGGCTAGCGGAAGTAGCACAGATACGCAGTATTTT	CASRASGSSTDTQYF
-	TRBJ1-2	TRBV7-9	-	TGTGCCAGCAGCTTAGACATCCCCGCTAACTATGGCTACACCTTC	CASSLDIPANYGYTF
-	TRBJ1-1	TRBV2	-	TGTGCCAGCAGTGAAAACTCGTCTGAAGCTTTCTTT	CASSENSSEAFF
-	TRBJ1-3	TRBV7-2	-	TGTGCCAGCAGCTTAGTAGGGCACGGAAACACCATATATTTT	CASSLVGHGNTIYF
TRBD2	TRBJ2-7	TRBV11-3	-	TGTGCCAGCAGCCCGAGAGCGGGGGTTACCTACGAGCAGTACTTC	CASSPRAGVTYEQYF
TRBD1	TRBJ1-1	TRBV19	-	TGTGCCAGTAGCCGGGACAGGTCGGGTACTGAAGCTTTCTTT	CASSRDRSGTEAFF
TRBD2	TRBJ2-7	TRBV5-1	-	TGCGCCAGCAGCGATACTAGCGGTACCTACGAGCAGTACTTC	CASSDTSGTYEQYF
-	TRBJ1-2	TRBV19	-	TGTGCCAGTAGTATAGGGCAGGGGAATGGCTACACCTTC	CASSIGQGNGYTF
TRBD2	TRBJ2-7	TRBV9	-	TGTGCCAGCAGCGTAGCGAGCGGGACTACCCCGGGGGGCTACGAGCAGTACTTC	CASSVASGTTPGGYEQYF
-	TRBJ1-2	TRBV11-1	few	TGTGCCAGCAGCTCCGACACTGGCTACACCTTC	CASSSDTGYTF
-	TRBJ2-1	TRBV6-4	-	TGTGCCAGCAGTGACGGGTGGTCGGAAGAGCAGTTCTTC	CASSDGWSEEQFF
-	TRBJ2-7	TRBV10-3	-	TGTGCCATCAGTGGAGTGGTCAGGTCAGGCGGGTACGAGCAGTACTTC	CAISGVVRSGGYEQYF
-	TRBJ1-2	TRBV28	-	TGTGCCAGCAGTTTAGTTTGGTATGGCTACACCTTC	CASSLVWYGYTF
TRBD1	TRBJ2-2	TRBV5-4	-	TGTGCCAGCAGCCCTCCGGGACAGGGACTTTGGCCCGGGGAGCTGTTTTTT	CASSPPGQGLWPGELFF